This TCR beta chain was sequenced for a study of monozygotic twins with inflammatory bowel disease. Whole-study findings and limits: With inverse Simpson as the measure, TCRbeta diversity was lower in IBD patients than in healthy co-twins. Reduced clonotype sharing with other individuals was observed in IBD patients relative to healthy twins, especially with disease activity.

Notes on this clonotype: Its specificity is unknown.

Both TCRalpha and TCRbeta cDNA were subjected to two nested PCRs lasting approximately 16 and 10 cycles. TCRdb reprocessed the 5' RACE reads, keeping one entry per CDR3 protein, no DNA. Its table records approximately 400,000 distinct CDR3 sequences. This receptor was obtained from a human donor with ulcerative colitis or Crohn's disease, or a healthy co-twin of an affected twin (not recorded which). The material sequenced was blood.

The CDR3 loop is CSASISSSYEQYF. The J gene is TRBJ2-7, the V gene TRBV20-1. The CDR3 spans 13 residues. CDR1 is DFQATT and CDR2 is SNEGSKA in the germline V gene (reference sequence).